The rows below give T cell receptor beta chains drawn from one sample of a study of T cells after posttransplantation cyclophosphamide. Assay: immunoSEQ multiplex PCR; the TCRdb copy retains only in-frame clones and omits some. The sample shows some 64,000 clones, 80% to 95% of them seen only once. The specimen sequenced was PBMCs. The receptor set was obtained from a woman between 25 and 40 years old in good health and a related stem cell transplant donor. CDR3s include the opening cysteine and the closing phenylalanine or tryptophan. A D gene is named only where the DNA matches it firmly. A clone size is listed for some rows: how often the clone was seen (once, few, many), or a class if it is expanded.

v_call	d_call	clone_size	j_call	cdr3_nt	cdr3_aa
TRBV30	-	-	TRBJ1-1	TGTGCCTGGACCCACCACCTAAACACTGAAGCTTTCTTT	CAWTHHLNTEAFF
TRBV6-6	TRBD1	-	TRBJ2-7	TGTGCCAGCAGACGTATGACAGGGTACGAGCAGTACTTC	CASRRMTGYEQYF
TRBV19	-	-	TRBJ1-1	TGTGCCAGTAGTATAGACAGGTTTTCTGAAGCTTTCTTT	CASSIDRFSEAFF
TRBV5-1	-	-	TRBJ1-1	TGCGCCAGCGGGCCGACGGTGAACACTGAAGCTTTCTTT	CASGPTVNTEAFF
TRBV12-5	TRBD2	-	TRBJ2-2	TGTGCTAGTGGTTTGGTACTAGCGGGTCCTACGAACACCGGGGAGCTGTTTTTT	CASGLVLAGPTNTGELFF
TRBV29-1	-	-	TRBJ1-2	TGCAGCGTTGATTCTATCGATGGCTACACCTTC	CSVDSIDGYTF
TRBV6-5	TRBD1	-	TRBJ1-1	TGTGCCAGCAGTTACCGTCCCAGGGGGCTGTCTGAAGCTTTCTTT	CASSYRPRGLSEAFF
TRBV6-4	-	-	TRBJ2-3	TGTGCCAGCAGTGAAACAGGAAGCACAGATACGCAGTATTTT	CASSETGSTDTQYF
TRBV30	-	-	TRBJ1-4	TGTGCCTGGAGTGTTTTCGGGGAAACTAATGAAAAACTGTTTTTT	CAWSVFGETNEKLFF
TRBV6-1	-	-	TRBJ1-2	TGTGCCAGCAGTGGATCGACAGCTTCGGGCTACACCTTC	CASSGSTASGYTF
TRBV6-6	-	-	TRBJ1-6	TGTGCCAGCAGTTACGCTGGTGAGACAAATTCACCCCTCCACTTT	CASSYAGETNSPLHF
TRBV4-2	-	-	TRBJ2-7	TGTGCCAGCAGCCAAGACCGGGGAGGGGGGTACGAGCAGTACTTC	CASSQDRGGGYEQYF
TRBV9	-	once	TRBJ2-5	TGTGCCAGCAGCGTCCTCACGGGGCTCCAAGAGACCCAGTACTTC	CASSVLTGLQETQYF
TRBV25-1	-	-	TRBJ2-1	TGTGCCAGCACCTCTAGCCATGAGCAGTTCTTC	CASTSSHEQFF
TRBV7-6	-	-	TRBJ2-7	TGTGCCAGCAGCTTATTAGGGGAAAACTACGAGCAGTACTTC	CASSLLGENYEQYF
TRBV28	TRBD1	-	TRBJ1-6	TGTGCCAGCGCTACAGGGGCCGGCTATAATTCACCCCTCCACTTT	CASATGAGYNSPLHF
TRBV4-1	-	-	TRBJ2-3	TGCGCCAGCAGCCAAGTGGGTGCTAAAGATACGCAGTATTTT	CASSQVGAKDTQYF
TRBV6-6	-	-	TRBJ1-2	TGTGCCAGCAGTTACGTCGGGGGTCGGGGCTATGGCTACACTTTC	CASSYVGGRGYGYTF
TRBV27	TRBD2	-	TRBJ2-5	TGTGCCAGCAGTTTAGGAGCGGGGGGGCGGGAGACCCAGTACTTC	CASSLGAGGRETQYF
TRBV5-1	-	once	TRBJ1-1	TGCGCCAGCAGCACGAACGACCGGACTGAAGCTTTCTTT	CASSTNDRTEAFF
TRBV6-5	TRBD2	-	TRBJ2-7	TGTGCCAGCAGTCTTGAGGGACTAGCGGGATTCACGTACTTC	CASSLEGLAGFTYF
TRBV28	TRBD1	-	TRBJ1-4	TGTGCCAGCCGGGACAGGGGAAAAAGAGACGAAAAACTGTTTTTT	CASRDRGKRDEKLFF
TRBV19	-	-	TRBJ1-2	TGTGCCAGTAAGGGGGGGAATGGCTACACCTTC	CASKGGNGYTF
TRBV11-2	TRBD1	-	TRBJ1-4	TGTGCCAGCAGCTTAGCGACAGGGGTGACTGAAAAACTGTTTTTT	CASSLATGVTEKLFF
TRBV14	-	-	TRBJ2-7	TGTGCCAGCAGCCAGCTCAACGGGGGCGAGCAGTACTTC	CASSQLNGGEQYF
TRBV14	-	-	TRBJ1-3	TGTGCCAGCAGCCAAGGACTAGGCGGAAACACCATATATTTT	CASSQGLGGNTIYF
TRBV9	TRBD2	-	TRBJ2-5	TGTGCCAGCAGCGTAGGAGGCGGGGGGGCCGTGGAGACCCAGTACTTC	CASSVGGGGAVETQYF
TRBV16	-	-	TRBJ1-3	TGTGCCAGCAGCCAAGGGCAGGGAGGAAACACCATATATTTT	CASSQGQGGNTIYF
TRBV5-1	-	-	TRBJ2-1	TGCGCCAGCAGCTTGGGGACCGGGAATGAGCAGTTCTTC	CASSLGTGNEQFF
TRBV7-2	TRBD2	-	TRBJ2-1	TGTGCCAGCAGCTTAGAACTAGCGGGGGCTCGGTGGCAGTTCTTC	CASSLELAGARWQFF
TRBV7-2	-	-	TRBJ1-2	TGTGCCAGCAGCCCTAGCCCAGGGGTCGGCTATGGCTACACCTTC	CASSPSPGVGYGYTF
TRBV7-3	-	-	TRBJ2-1	TGTGCCAGCAGCTTAGCCCCGAGGGGCACCTACAATGAGCAGTTCTTC	CASSLAPRGTYNEQFF
TRBV27	-	-	TRBJ1-4	TGTGCCAGCAGTTTATCACGAGGGGTTCACGAAAAACTGTTTTTT	CASSLSRGVHEKLFF
TRBV5-8	-	-	TRBJ2-3	TGTGCCAGCAGCTTGGGGGGGGGCCCCCCAGATACGCAGTATTTT	CASSLGGGPPDTQYF
TRBV4-1	-	-	TRBJ1-5	TGCGCCAGCAGCCAAGAAGTTTTTGGGGGAAATCAGCCCCAGCATTTT	CASSQEVFGGNQPQHF
TRBV6-5	-	-	TRBJ2-7	TGTGCCAGCAGCCGAGGACTCAACTCCTACGAGCAGTACTTC	CASSRGLNSYEQYF
TRBV6-1	-	-	TRBJ1-4	TGTGCCAGCAGTGAAGAACTGCTAGGGACTAATGAAAAACTGTTTTTT	CASSEELLGTNEKLFF
TRBV27	-	-	TRBJ2-2	TGTGCCAGCAGGGGCGACTGGGGCACCGGGGAGCTGTTTTTT	CASRGDWGTGELFF
TRBV5-4	-	-	TRBJ1-2	TGTGCCAGCAGTCAATTTTTGCAGGCTTCCTCTGGCTACACCTTC	CASSQFLQASSGYTF
TRBV18	TRBD1	-	TRBJ1-1	TGTGCCAGCTCACGACAGGGGTGGAACACTGAAGCTTTCTTT	CASSRQGWNTEAFF
TRBV19	-	-	TRBJ2-7	TGTGCCAGTAGTATCTCCGACGGCTCCTACGAGCAGTACTTC	CASSISDGSYEQYF
TRBV6-5	-	once	TRBJ1-6	TGTGCCAGCAGACCCAGGGTATATCATAATTCACCCCTCCACTTT	CASRPRVYHNSPLHF
TRBV9	-	-	TRBJ1-4	TGTGCCAGCAGCGTAGCAGGAGGGGGGCAGGGGTATGAAAAACTGTTTTTT	CASSVAGGGQGYEKLFF
TRBV27	-	-	TRBJ2-5	TGTGCCAGCAGAAAGCAAGAGACCCAGTACTTC	CASRKQETQYF
TRBV6-5	TRBD1	-	TRBJ1-1	TGTGCCAGCAGTTATCTCCCACAGGGGGGGGACACTGAAGCTTTCTTT	CASSYLPQGGDTEAFF
TRBV28	-	-	TRBJ2-7	TGTGCCAGCAGTTTATACGATCGGATACGTCCTTTCTCCTACGAGCAGTACTTC	CASSLYDRIRPFSYEQYF